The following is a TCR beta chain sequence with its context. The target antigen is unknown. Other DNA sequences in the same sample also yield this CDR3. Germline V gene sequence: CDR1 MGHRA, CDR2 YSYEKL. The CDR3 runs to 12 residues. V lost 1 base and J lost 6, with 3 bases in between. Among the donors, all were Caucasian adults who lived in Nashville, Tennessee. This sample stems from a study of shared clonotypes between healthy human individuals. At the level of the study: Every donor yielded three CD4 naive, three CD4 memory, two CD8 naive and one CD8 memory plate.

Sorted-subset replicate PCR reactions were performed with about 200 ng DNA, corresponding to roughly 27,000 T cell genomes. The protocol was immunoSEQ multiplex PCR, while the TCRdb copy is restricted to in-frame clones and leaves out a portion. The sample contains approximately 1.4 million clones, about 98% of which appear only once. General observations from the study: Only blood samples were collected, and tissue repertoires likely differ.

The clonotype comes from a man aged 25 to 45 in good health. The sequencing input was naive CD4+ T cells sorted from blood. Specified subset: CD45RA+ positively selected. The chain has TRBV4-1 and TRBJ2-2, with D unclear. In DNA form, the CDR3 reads TGCGCCAGCAGCCAAGCCGCCGGGGAGCTGTTTTTT. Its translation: CASSQAAGELFF.